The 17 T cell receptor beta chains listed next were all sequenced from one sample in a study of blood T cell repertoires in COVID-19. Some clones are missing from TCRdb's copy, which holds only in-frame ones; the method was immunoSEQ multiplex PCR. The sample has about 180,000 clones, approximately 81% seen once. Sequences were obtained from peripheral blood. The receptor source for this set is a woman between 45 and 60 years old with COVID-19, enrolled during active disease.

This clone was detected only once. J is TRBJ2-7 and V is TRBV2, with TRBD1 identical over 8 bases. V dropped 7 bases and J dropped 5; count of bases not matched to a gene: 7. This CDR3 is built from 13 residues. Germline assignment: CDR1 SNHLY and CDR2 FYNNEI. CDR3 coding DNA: TGTGCCAGCAAAGAGACAGGGGAGGACGAGCAGTACTTC. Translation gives CASKETGEDEQYF. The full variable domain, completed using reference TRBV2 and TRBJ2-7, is EPEVTQTPSHQVTQMGQEVILRCVPISNHLYFYWYRQILGQKVEFLVSFYNNEISEKSEIFDDQFSVERPDGSNFTLKIRSTKLEDSAMYFCASKETGEDEQYFGPGTRLTVT.

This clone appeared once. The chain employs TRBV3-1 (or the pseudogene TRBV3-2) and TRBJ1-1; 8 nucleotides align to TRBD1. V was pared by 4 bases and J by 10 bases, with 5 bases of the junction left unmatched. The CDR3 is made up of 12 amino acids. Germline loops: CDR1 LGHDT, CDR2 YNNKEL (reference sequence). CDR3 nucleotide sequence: TGTGCCAGCAGCCTCAGGGGGCGCTTAGCTTTCTTT. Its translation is CASSLRGRLAFF.

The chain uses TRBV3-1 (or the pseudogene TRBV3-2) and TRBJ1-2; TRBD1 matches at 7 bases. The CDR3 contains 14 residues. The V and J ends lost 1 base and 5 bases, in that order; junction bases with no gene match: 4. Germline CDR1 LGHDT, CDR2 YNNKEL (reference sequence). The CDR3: CASSQGQGNYGYTF. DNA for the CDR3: TGTGCCAGCAGCCAAGGACAGGGTAATTATGGCTACACCTTC.

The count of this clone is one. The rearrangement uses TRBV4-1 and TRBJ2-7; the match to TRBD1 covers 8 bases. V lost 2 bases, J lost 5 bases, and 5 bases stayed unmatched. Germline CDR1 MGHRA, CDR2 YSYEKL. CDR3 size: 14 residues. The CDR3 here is CASSQNDRGHEQYF. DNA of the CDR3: TGCGCCAGCAGCCAAAACGACAGGGGCCACGAGCAGTACTTC.

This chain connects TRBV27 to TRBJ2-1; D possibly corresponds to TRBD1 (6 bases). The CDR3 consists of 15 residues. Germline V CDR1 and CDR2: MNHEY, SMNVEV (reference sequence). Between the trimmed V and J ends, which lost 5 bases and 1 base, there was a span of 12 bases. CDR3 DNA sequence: TGTGCCAGCAGTCTCGGGACACTATCCTACAATGAGCAGTTCTTC. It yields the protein CASSLGTLSYNEQFF.

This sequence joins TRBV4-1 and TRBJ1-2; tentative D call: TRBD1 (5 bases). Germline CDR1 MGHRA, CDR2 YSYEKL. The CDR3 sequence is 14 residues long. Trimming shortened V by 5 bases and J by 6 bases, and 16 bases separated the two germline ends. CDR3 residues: CASSKDILGNGYTF. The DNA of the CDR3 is TGCGCCAGCAGCAAGGACATCCTCGGAAATGGCTACACCTTC.

DNA for the CDR3: TGTGCCAGCAGCCCCCCCTTCACTAGCGGGGGCGCCTACCAAGAGACCCAGTACTTC. Translation: CASSPPFTSGGAYQETQYF. The V call is TRBV7-7, the J call TRBJ2-5; 11 nucleotides match TRBD2. The CDR3 extends over 19 amino acids. Germline V gene lookup returns CDR1 SSHAT and CDR2 FNYEAQ (reference sequence). V was clipped by 5 bases and J by 0 bases; unmatched bases: 14.

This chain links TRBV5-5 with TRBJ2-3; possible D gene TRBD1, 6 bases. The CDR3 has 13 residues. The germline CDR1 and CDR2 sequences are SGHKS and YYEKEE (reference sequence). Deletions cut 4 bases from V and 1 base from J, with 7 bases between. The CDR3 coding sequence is TGTGCCAGCAGCCGACAGGGCACAGATACGCAGTATTTT. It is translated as CASSRQGTDTQYF. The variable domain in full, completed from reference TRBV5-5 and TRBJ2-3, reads DAGVTQSPTHLIKTRGQQVTLRCSPISGHKSVSWYQQVLGQGPQFIFQYYEKEERGRGNFPDRFSARQFPNYSSELNVNALLLGDSALYLCASSRQGTDTQYFGPGTRLTVL.

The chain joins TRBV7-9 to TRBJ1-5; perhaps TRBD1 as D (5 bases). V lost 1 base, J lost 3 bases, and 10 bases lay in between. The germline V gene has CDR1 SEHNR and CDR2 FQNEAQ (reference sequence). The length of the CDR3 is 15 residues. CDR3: CASSLGGGDNQPQHF. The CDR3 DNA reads TGTGCCAGCAGCTTAGGGGGAGGGGACAATCAGCCCCAGCATTTT.

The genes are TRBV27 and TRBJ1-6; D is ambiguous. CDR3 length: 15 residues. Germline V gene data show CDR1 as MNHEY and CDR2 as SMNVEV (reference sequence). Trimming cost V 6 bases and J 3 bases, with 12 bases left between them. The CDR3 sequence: CASSRREGYNSPLHF. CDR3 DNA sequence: TGTGCCAGCAGCCGTCGGGAGGGCTATAATTCACCCCTCCACTTT.

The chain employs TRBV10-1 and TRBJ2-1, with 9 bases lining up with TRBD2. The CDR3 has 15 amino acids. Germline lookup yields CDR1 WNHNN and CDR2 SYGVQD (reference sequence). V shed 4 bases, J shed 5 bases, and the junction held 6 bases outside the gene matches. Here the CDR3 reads CASSVGGGANNEQFF. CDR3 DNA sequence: TGCGCCAGCAGTGTCGGCGGGGGGGCCAACAATGAGCAGTTCTTC.

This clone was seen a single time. CDR3 sequence reads: CASQDRRGLTDTQYF. The CDR3 nucleotides are TGTGCCAGCCAGGATAGGCGGGGCTTGACAGATACGCAGTATTTT. The rearrangement links TRBV18 to TRBJ2-3; tentative D call: TRBD2 (6 bases). The V gene's germline CDR1 is KGHSH and CDR2 LQKENI. This CDR3 spans 15 amino acids. V gave up 8 bases and J gave up 3 bases, with 18 bases separating them.

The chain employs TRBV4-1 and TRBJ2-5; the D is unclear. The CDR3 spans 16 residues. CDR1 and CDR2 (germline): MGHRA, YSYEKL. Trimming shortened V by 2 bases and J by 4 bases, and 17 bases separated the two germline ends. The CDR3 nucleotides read TGCGCCAGCAGCCAAACCCCCCCCCAGGTTCGAGAGACCCAGTACTTC. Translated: CASSQTPPQVRETQYF.

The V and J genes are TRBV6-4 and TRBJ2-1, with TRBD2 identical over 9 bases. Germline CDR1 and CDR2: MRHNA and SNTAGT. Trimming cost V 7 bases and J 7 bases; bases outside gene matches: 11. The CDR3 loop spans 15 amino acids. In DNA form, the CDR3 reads TGTGCCAGCACCCGGAGCGGGGGGCCGGTGAATGAGCAGTTCTTC. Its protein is CASTRSGGPVNEQFF.

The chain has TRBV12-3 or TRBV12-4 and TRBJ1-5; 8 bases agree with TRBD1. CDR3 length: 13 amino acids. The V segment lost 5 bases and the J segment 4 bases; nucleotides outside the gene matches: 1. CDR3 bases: TGTGCCAGCAGTCGGACAGGGAATCAGCCCCAGCATTTT. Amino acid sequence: CASSRTGNQPQHF.

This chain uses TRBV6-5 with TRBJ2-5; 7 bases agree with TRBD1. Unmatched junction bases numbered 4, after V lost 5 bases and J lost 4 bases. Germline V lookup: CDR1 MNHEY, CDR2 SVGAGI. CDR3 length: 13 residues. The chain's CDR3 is CASSRDSRETQYF. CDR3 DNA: TGTGCCAGCAGTCGGGACAGCCGAGAGACCCAGTACTTC.

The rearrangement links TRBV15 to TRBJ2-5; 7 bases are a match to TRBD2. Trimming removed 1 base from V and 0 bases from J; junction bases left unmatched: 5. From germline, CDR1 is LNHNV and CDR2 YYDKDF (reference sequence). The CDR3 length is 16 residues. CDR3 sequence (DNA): TGTGCCACCAGCAGAGGGGACTATCGTCACCAAGAGACCCAGTACTTC. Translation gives CATSRGDYRHQETQYF.